In this sample, the clone carrying this TCR beta chain turned up once. This specimen belongs to a study of blood T cell repertoires in COVID-19. Turning to the study itself: From T cells, B-cell-depleted T cells, or PBMCs came the material, which was cDNA or gDNA.

Original processing notes: Reference gene primers were amplified, and this amplification served to estimate nucleated cell counts. Repertoires were generated with immunoSEQ multiplex PCR, while TCRdb's copy carries only in-frame clones and drops some. The D gene and trimming were derived from the DNA, and the V and J assignments and clone size from that table. The top ten clones hold less than 0.9% of a sample with roughly 250,000 clones, approximately 90% of them seen once. The CDR3 is 17 residues long. Between the trimmed V and J ends, which lost 2 bases and 7 bases, there was a span of 21 bases. Looked up from germline, CDR1 is GTSNPN and CDR2 is SVGIG (reference sequence).

V usage is TRBV30 and J usage is TRBJ1-6, with TRBD1 as a possible D gene (6 bases). This TCR was sampled from a man over 45 who had been exposed to COVID-19. Sequencing used PBMCs or T cells enriched from blood (not recorded which). The CDR3 DNA sequence: TGTGCCTGGAGTCTCTATGTCATCGGGGACACAAATTCACCCCTCCACTTT. Its protein is CAWSLYVIGDTNSPLHF.